The clone carrying this TCR beta chain was observed many times. Everyone who gave samples was a healthy Caucasian. The CDR3 has 13 residues. Per germline, CDR1 LGHDT and CDR2 YNNKEL (reference sequence). The ends were cut back, 4 bases at V and 5 bases at J, with 11 bases in the middle. This entry is derived from a study of identical twins. TCRdb re-derived calls from the 5' RACE reads in MiXCR, one entry per CDR3 protein. Among 430,000 or so distinct CDR3 sequences listed, approximately 25% were seen once. These data were also reused for a study on T cells expressing NK-cell markers. That report notes: Of the CD8+ T cell pool in over 5 donors, about 1.0-8% was accounted for by dominant NKG2C+ clonotypes.

Material for sequencing was CD4+ T cells sorted from blood. The TCR was taken from a woman between 18 and 30 years old in good health. The chain combines TRBV3-1 with TRBJ1-1; a weak D match, TRBD1 (5 bases). The CDR3 coding sequence is TGTGCCAGCAGCCTAACAGGACAAACTGAAGCTTTCTTT. This translates into CASSLTGQTEAFF.